Listed here is a single T cell receptor beta chain. Profiled with immunoSEQ multiplex PCR; TCRdb holds only in-frame clones, not every one. The table includes 9,500 to 13,000 clones, 74% detected once. The data are from a study of OX40 agonist ivuxolimab in advanced cancers. Study information: Three patients showed partial responses: one hepatocellular carcinoma and two cutaneous melanoma cases.

The CDR3 totals 14 residues. V shed 6 bases and J 4 bases; nucleotides not matched to a gene: 3. Germline loops: CDR1 ENHRY, CDR2 SYGVKD. This clonotype was obtained from an adult with an advanced solid tumor such as melanoma, head and neck, liver or kidney cancer. The sample was CD4+ or CD8+ T cells sorted from blood, taken in a trial of the OX40 agonist ivuxolimab. The V and J genes are TRBV10-3 and TRBJ2-7; 13 bases map to TRBD2. In nucleotides, the CDR3 is TGTGCCATCAGCGGGACTAGCGGGACATACGAGCAGTACTTC. Its protein product is CAISGTSGTYEQYF.